The present TCR beta chain was sequenced within a study of blood T cell repertoires in COVID-19. Study at large: The United States, Italy and Spain provided the acute and convalescent COVID-19 samples. Sources were T cells, B-cell-depleted T cells, or PBMCs; the material itself was cDNA or gDNA.

The germline V gene has CDR1 ENHRY and CDR2 SYGVKD. Germline trimming cut 6 bases from V and 2 bases from J; bases unmatched to any gene: 5. The CDR3 is made up of 14 amino acids. Per the study methods: Amplified reference gene primers provided the basis for estimating nucleated cell counts. The assay was immunoSEQ multiplex PCR, and TCRdb's table has in-frame clones only and misses some. That table furnishes V, J and clone size, whereas the DNA furnished D and trimming. This table holds about 260,000 clones, over 75% found once. This sequence was found in a human donor in a cohort sampled during active COVID-19. Sample: peripheral blood. The V gene is TRBV10-3, the J gene TRBJ2-5, with 8 bases aligning to TRBD2. The CDR3 reads CAIRTGGPQETQYF. CDR3 nucleotides: TGTGCCATCAGAACGGGAGGGCCTCAAGAGACCCAGTACTTC.